This passage covers 22 T cell receptor beta chains from one sample sequenced in a study of T cells expressing NK-cell markers (dated by TCRdb to the early 2020s). Library creation used 5' RACE. Instrument on record: Illumina HiSeq 2000. TCRdb reanalyzed the reads, keeping one entry per CDR3 protein sequence and omitting DNA. The sample table includes about 370,000 distinct CDR3 sequences. The ten most abundant clones make up about 10% of the sample. The specimen was blood T cells: a sorted CD56 or NKG2C T cell subset, CD4+ or CD8+ T cells, or bulk PBMC T cells (not recorded which). Receptors originate from a woman aged 45 to 65 in good health. Donor details come from another sample of the same person, matched by shared clones.

The chain's CDR3 is CASSFRQTDTQYF. The V call is TRBV6-6, the J call TRBJ2-3; with no DNA, the TCRdb D assignment of TRBD1 cannot be verified. Germline V gene data show CDR1 as MNHNY and CDR2 as SVGAGI (reference sequence). The CDR3 loop spans 13 amino acids.

The chain links TRBV15 to TRBJ2-5; the TRBD1 assignment by TCRdb is unverifiable without DNA. Per germline, CDR1 LNHNV and CDR2 YYDKDF (reference sequence). This CDR3 has 15 residues. The CDR3 is CATSRTKGTQETQYF.

The chain employs TRBV25-1 and TRBJ2-5. Germline loops: CDR1 MGHDK, CDR2 SYGVNS. CDR3 size: 15 residues. The CDR3 sequence is CASSESFGRQETQYF.

The chain uses TRBV4-1 and TRBJ1-2. CDR1 MGHRA and CDR2 YSYEKL come from the germline V gene. The CDR3 is made up of 14 amino acids. This chain's CDR3 is CASSQGGANYGYTF.

The chain uses TRBV7-6 and TRBJ2-1. The germline CDR1 and CDR2 sequences are SGHVS and FNYEAQ. The length of the CDR3 is 12 residues. CDR3 sequence: CASSSPYGEQFF.

The chain employs TRBV5-6 and TRBJ2-7. CDR1 is SGHDT, CDR2 YYEEEE, per germline. CDR3 length equals 13 residues. CDR3 sequence: CASSLGRAYEQYF.

The CDR3 sequence: CASSPRTAENSPLHF. V usage is TRBV12-3 or TRBV12-4 and J usage is TRBJ1-6; TCRdb's D call, TRBD1, is unchecked because there is no DNA. This CDR3 has 15 amino acids.

This rearrangement joins TRBV7-3 to TRBJ1-1; checking the TCRdb D call of TRBD1 is not possible without DNA. Germline V gene data show CDR1 as SGHTA and CDR2 as FQGTGA. This CDR3 spans 13 amino acids. This CDR3 reads CASSTTGGTEAFF.

The chain combines TRBV11-2 with TRBJ2-1; the D gene TCRdb calls, TRBD2, cannot be checked with no DNA. The CDR3 consists of 13 residues. Germline V CDR1 and CDR2: SGHAT, FQNNGV. CDR3 protein: CASRKTSVGEQFF.

The V and J genes are TRBV11-3 and TRBJ2-3; TCRdb lists TRBD1, though no DNA is available to test this call. Germline assignment: CDR1 SGHNT and CDR2 YENEEA. The CDR3 sequence is 16 residues long. CDR3: CASSLETGTEADTQYF.

This chain links TRBV20-1 with TRBJ2-1; TCRdb outputs TRBD2, but without DNA this stays unchecked. Germline CDR1 and CDR2: DFQATT and SNEGSKA (reference sequence). The CDR3 is 18 amino acids. Here the CDR3 reads CSARGLMSGLAVDNEQFF.

The V and J genes are TRBV5-1 and TRBJ2-7; TCRdb indicates TRBD2, and absent DNA this call remains unverified. From germline, CDR1 is SGHRS and CDR2 YFSETQ. This CDR3 contains 15 residues. Here the CDR3 reads CASSVRDLPSGEQYF.

The chain carries TRBV12-3 or TRBV12-4 and TRBJ1-3. CDR3 length equals 15 residues. CDR3 in amino acids: CASSLSGVGGNTIYF.

V gene TRBV5-5 combines with J gene TRBJ1-1. Germline CDR1 reads SGHKS; CDR2 reads YYEKEE (reference sequence). The CDR3 runs to 14 residues. CDR3 in amino acids: CASSLGWTDTEAFF.

V and J are TRBV3-1 and TRBJ2-1; the D call from TCRdb, TRBD2, cannot be confirmed without DNA. CDR1 and CDR2 from the germline V gene are LGHDT and YNNKEL (reference sequence). The CDR3 contains 16 residues. CDR3 sequence: CASSLAWVGGVDEQFF.

The rearrangement links TRBV30 to TRBJ1-1. The V gene's germline CDR1 is GTSNPN and CDR2 SVGIG (reference sequence). The CDR3 length is 11 residues. The CDR3 sequence: CASAGEAEAFF.

The rearrangement uses TRBV18 and TRBJ1-1. Looked up from germline, CDR1 is KGHSH and CDR2 is LQKENI. The CDR3 totals 17 residues. The CDR3 loop reads CASSPRPKQSRNTEAFF.

The chain recombines TRBV12-3 or TRBV12-4 with TRBJ2-5. The length of the CDR3 is 15 residues. This CDR3 reads CASSFKDEGEEAQYF.

The chain joins TRBV5-1 to TRBJ1-1; TCRdb names TRBD1, which stays unverified in the absence of DNA. Germline loops: CDR1 SGHRS, CDR2 YFSETQ. The CDR3 loop spans 16 amino acids. CDR3 residues: CASSSLPQGRKAEAFF.

The rearrangement joins TRBV6-5 to TRBJ1-4; TCRdb selects TRBD1, and the lack of DNA leaves this call unchecked. Germline V gene data show CDR1 as MNHEY and CDR2 as SVGAGI. The CDR3 sequence is 15 residues long. This CDR3 is CASRSGTGFMEELFF.

The rearrangement links TRBV24-1 to TRBJ1-1. This CDR3 spans 15 amino acids. Germline V CDR1 and CDR2: KGHDR, SFDVKD. The CDR3: CATSDSVAGNTEAFF.

This rearrangement joins TRBV7-9 to TRBJ2-7; no DNA is available, so the TRBD1 call from TCRdb remains unchecked. Germline values: CDR1 SEHNR, CDR2 FQNEAQ (reference sequence). The CDR3 extends over 14 amino acids. The CDR3: CASSLVGTGHEQYF.